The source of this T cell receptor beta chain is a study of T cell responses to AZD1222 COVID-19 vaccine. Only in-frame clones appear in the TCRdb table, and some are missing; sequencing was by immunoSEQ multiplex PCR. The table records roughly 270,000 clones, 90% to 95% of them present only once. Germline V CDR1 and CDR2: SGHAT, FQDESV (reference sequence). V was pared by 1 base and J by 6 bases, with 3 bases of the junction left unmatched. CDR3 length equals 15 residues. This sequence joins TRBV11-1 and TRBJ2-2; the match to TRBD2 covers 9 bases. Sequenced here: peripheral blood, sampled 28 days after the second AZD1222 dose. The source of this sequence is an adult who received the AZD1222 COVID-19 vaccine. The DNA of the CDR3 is TGTGCCAGCAGCTTAGGGCGGGAGGGTGCCGGGGAGCTGTTTTTT. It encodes CASSLGREGAGELFF.